The source of this TCR beta chain is a study of blood T cell repertoires in COVID-19. This CDR3 is 13 amino acids long. This clone was observed a single time. Original data processing: Nucleated cell number was recorded as an estimate derived from reference gene primer amplification. TCRdb's table, derived via immunoSEQ multiplex PCR, lists solely in-frame clones and lacks some. For V, J and clone size, that table is used; D and trimming come from the DNA. The sample has fewer than 150,000 clones; roughly four fifths are singletons. The gene calls are TRBV21-1 and TRBJ2-7; the table calls TRBD1, which could not be checked here. TRBV21-1 is a pseudogene locus. The sequenced sample was peripheral blood. The source is a human donor in a cohort sampled during active COVID-19. CDR3 DNA: TGTGCCAGCAGCAAGAACAGTTACTACGAGCAGTACTTC. It translates to CASSKNSYYEQYF.